Below are 30 T cell receptor beta chains sequenced from a single sample in a study of blood T cell repertoires in COVID-19. Sequenced by immunoSEQ multiplex PCR; TCRdb stores in-frame clones only, minus some. The data show roughly 24,000 clones, with around 94% seen just once and roughly 7.4% held by the top ten. Sequencing was carried out using peripheral blood. The origin of the receptors is a human donor in a cohort sampled during active COVID-19.

V is TRBV4-3 and J is TRBJ2-2; 9 positions agree with TRBD1. There are 17 residues in the CDR3. Germline values: CDR1 LGHNA, CDR2 YSLEER. V trimming: 1 base; J trimming: 4 bases; junction bases outside the gene matches: 7. CDR3 amino acids: CASSQVRDRDFTGELFF. For the CDR3, the DNA is TGCGCCAGCAGCCAAGTCCGGGACAGGGACTTCACCGGGGAGCTGTTTTTT.

The chain carries TRBV18 and TRBJ1-2, with 8 bases aligning to TRBD1. J was trimmed by 4 bases and V by 3 bases; bases with no gene match: 10. The CDR3 has 16 residues. Germline V lookup: CDR1 KGHSH, CDR2 LQKENI. This CDR3 reads CASSPVQTGAFYGYTF. CDR3 nucleotides: TGTGCCAGCTCACCTGTACAGACAGGGGCCTTCTATGGCTACACCTTC. Based on the CDR3 plus reference TRBV18 and TRBJ1-2, the full variable domain is NAGVMQNPRHLVRRRGQEARLRCSPMKGHSHVYWYRQLPEEGLKFMVYLQKENIIDESGMPKERFSAEFPKEGPSILRIQQVVRGDSAAYFCASSPVQTGAFYGYTFGSGTRLTVV.

The CDR3 protein is CSVGKGETTNEKLFF. For the CDR3, the DNA is TGCAGCGTTGGTAAGGGAGAGACAACTAATGAAAAACTGTTTTTT. The rearrangement links TRBV29-1 to TRBJ1-4, with D hard to call. Germline lookup yields CDR1 SQVTM and CDR2 ANQGSEA. This CDR3 spans 15 amino acids. The V end was cut by 4 bases, the J end by 0 bases, with 12 bases between.

The gene calls are TRBV11-2 and TRBJ2-1, with 10 bases that match TRBD2. V trimming: 4 bases; J trimming: 1 base; junction bases outside the gene matches: 4. In germline, CDR1 is SGHAT, CDR2 FQNNGV. The CDR3 extends over 16 amino acids. As DNA, the CDR3 is TGTGCCAGCAGCTCTAGCGGGAGCGGATCCTACAATGAGCAGTTCTTC. Protein sequence: CASSSSGSGSYNEQFF. The whole variable domain, remainder taken from reference TRBV11-2 and TRBJ2-1, is EAGVAQSPRYKIIEKRQSVAFWCNPISGHATLYWYQQILGQGPKLLIQFQNNGVVDDSQLPKDRFSAERLKGVDSTLKIQPAKLEDSAVYLCASSSSGSGSYNEQFFGPGTRLTVL.

A word on this clone: This same CDR3 is encoded by further DNA sequences in the sample. V usage is TRBV4-1 and J usage is TRBJ1-1; 7 bases agree with TRBD1. Germline assignment: CDR1 MGHRA and CDR2 YSYEKL. With 1 base clipped from V and 1 base from J, the junction kept 12 bases outside the gene matches. CDR3 length: 18 amino acids. CDR3 residues: CASSQVGGGAGGNTEAFF. In DNA form, the CDR3 reads TGCGCCAGCAGCCAAGTTGGAGGGGGCGCGGGGGGGAACACTGAAGCTTTCTTT.

The chain employs TRBV12-5 and TRBJ2-3; 7 positions agree with TRBD1. Losses at the gene ends were 5 bases for V and 2 bases for J; bases not matched to a gene: 4. This CDR3 has 14 residues. Per germline, CDR1 LGHNT and CDR2 FRNRAP. The CDR3, as DNA: TGTGCTAGTGGTAAAGGACAGGTCACAGATACGCAGTATTTT. As protein: CASGKGQVTDTQYF.

This rearrangement joins TRBV6-1 to TRBJ2-2; 11 positions match TRBD2. CDR1 MNHNS and CDR2 SASEGT come from the germline V gene. The V and J ends lost 4 bases and 5 bases, in that order; junction bases with no gene match: 9. The CDR3 has 17 residues. CDR3 region: CASSAGLAGWGTGELFF. CDR3 nucleotide sequence: TGTGCCAGCAGTGCCGGACTAGCGGGCTGGGGGACCGGGGAGCTGTTTTTT.

In DNA form, the CDR3 reads TGTGCCAGCAGCTTATATGGGACAGGGGGCACCGGGGAGCTGTTTTTT. This encodes CASSLYGTGGTGELFF. The chain recombines TRBV7-2 with TRBJ2-2; TRBD1 matches at 11 bases. CDR3 length equals 16 residues. Germline V gene data show CDR1 as SGHTA and CDR2 as FQGNSA. V trimming: 2 bases; J trimming: 4 bases; junction bases outside the gene matches: 3.

The V call is TRBV19, the J call TRBJ2-5; tentatively, D is TRBD1 (5 bases). V gave up 3 bases and J gave up 0 bases, with 14 bases separating them. This CDR3 region has 16 residues. Germline V gene data show CDR1 as LNHDA and CDR2 as SQIVND (reference sequence). CDR3 sequence (DNA): TGTGCCAGTAGTATCGGCCAGGGCGCGTACCAAGAGACCCAGTACTTC. It is translated as CASSIGQGAYQETQYF.

The J gene is TRBJ2-1, the V gene TRBV5-4, with a weak D call TRBD2 (5 bases). The CDR3 covers 17 residues. CDR1 and CDR2 (germline): SGHNT, YYREEE (reference sequence). V was clipped by 5 bases and J by 0 bases, with 18 bases between them. CDR3 nucleotides: TGTGCCAGCAGTCTTGGCGGGCCCTTGAGCTCCTACAATGAGCAGTTCTTC. It specifies CASSLGGPLSSYNEQFF.

This clone was recorded only once. This chain's CDR3 is CAISESETEDEQYF. CDR3 bases: TGTGCCATCAGTGAGTCGGAGACAGAGGACGAGCAGTACTTC. This chain links TRBV10-3 with TRBJ2-7, with D possibly TRBD1 on 5 matching bases. The CDR3 has 14 amino acids. V gave up 0 bases and J gave up 5 bases, with 11 bases separating them. Germline V gives CDR1 ENHRY, CDR2 SYGVKD.

This clone came up once. This sequence joins TRBV28 and TRBJ2-1; 7 positions match TRBD1. Germline-derived CDR1 and CDR2 are MDHEN and SYDVKM. Trimming at V came to 4 bases and at J to 2 bases, leaving 8 bases not matched to a gene. CDR3 length: 16 residues. The CDR3 DNA follows: TGTGCCAGCAGTTCGAACAGGGGCCTCGCCTACAATGAGCAGTTCTTC. Protein product: CASSSNRGLAYNEQFF.

The chain joins TRBV7-9 to TRBJ1-1; no clear D. CDR3 length equals 14 residues. With 1 base removed from V and 1 base from J, the gap between germline ends came to 7 bases. Germline CDR1 is SEHNR and CDR2 is FQNEAQ (reference sequence). The CDR3 coding sequence is TGTGCCAGCAGCTTAGGAGCGAGGAACACTGAAGCTTTCTTT. Its translation is CASSLGARNTEAFF.

The genes are TRBV7-9 and TRBJ2-1; 9 nucleotides align to TRBD1. The CDR3 is 16 residues long. V was clipped by 6 bases and J by 3 bases; unmatched bases: 9. The V gene's germline CDR1 is SEHNR and CDR2 FQNEAQ (reference sequence). DNA of the CDR3: TGTGCCAGCAGTTTCGACCCGGGACAGGGCTACAATGAGCAGTTCTTC. It translates to CASSFDPGQGYNEQFF.

V is TRBV5-3 and J is TRBJ2-1, with 8 bases matching TRBD2. TRBV5-3 is noted as an ORF with a role that remains uncertain. There are 16 residues in the CDR3. Trimming cost V 4 bases and J 4 bases; bases outside gene matches: 10. CDR3 DNA: TGTGCCAGAAGCCGCCTTAAGCGGGAGATTTACAATGAGCAGTTCTTC. It codes for CARSRLKREIYNEQFF.

V gene TRBV24-1 combines with J gene TRBJ2-5; 9 bases are shared with TRBD2. The CDR3 contains 15 residues. Per germline, CDR1 KGHDR and CDR2 SFDVKD. V dropped 5 bases and J dropped 4; count of bases not matched to a gene: 7. CDR3 sequence: CATSGYLAGAETQYF. CDR3 bases: TGTGCCACCAGTGGATATTTAGCGGGAGCAGAGACCCAGTACTTC.

This clone was observed a single time. The J gene is TRBJ2-7, the V gene TRBV14; D may be TRBD2 (6 bases). V was pared by 5 bases and J by 1 base, with 12 bases between. This CDR3 has 14 amino acids. Germline V gene data show CDR1 as SGHDN and CDR2 as FVKESK. CDR3 region: CASSDVGLSYEQYF. DNA of the CDR3: TGTGCCAGCAGCGACGTGGGACTGTCCTACGAGCAGTACTTC.

The V and J genes are TRBV5-1 and TRBJ1-2; D is unresolved. V was trimmed by 0 bases and J by 2 bases, leaving 5 bases between them. The CDR3 spans 13 residues. Germline lookup yields CDR1 SGHRS and CDR2 YFSETQ. The CDR3 DNA is TGCGCCAGCAGCTTGGCCGGGAACTATGGCTACACCTTC. This encodes CASSLAGNYGYTF.

V and J are TRBV5-1 and TRBJ1-2, with 7 nucleotides matching TRBD1. Germline trimming cut 0 bases from V and 5 bases from J; bases unmatched to any gene: 4. Per germline, CDR1 SGHRS and CDR2 YFSETQ. This CDR3 comprises 14 residues. The CDR3 is CASSLDPGGYGYTF. CDR3 nucleotides: TGCGCCAGCAGCTTGGACCCAGGGGGATATGGCTACACCTTC.

The gene calls are TRBV11-3 and TRBJ2-2; 11 bases are a match to TRBD1. The germline gives CDR1 SGHNT, CDR2 YENEEA. The V gene end was trimmed by 5 bases and the J gene end by 7 bases; junction bases not matched to a gene: 6. The length of the CDR3 is 15 residues. CDR3 region: CASSPRTGGGGELFF. CDR3 coding DNA: TGTGCCAGCAGCCCCAGGACAGGGGGCGGCGGGGAGCTGTTTTTT.

V and J are TRBV5-5 and TRBJ1-5; possible D gene TRBD1, 6 bases. This CDR3 has 14 residues. Germline CDR1 is SGHKS and CDR2 is YYEKEE (reference sequence). V was trimmed by 6 bases and J by 3 bases, leaving 13 bases between them. The CDR3 DNA follows: TGTGCCAGCACCTGGGGGCAGGTCAATCAGCCCCAGCATTTT. Residues: CASTWGQVNQPQHF.

This chain joins TRBV9 and TRBJ1-4; TRBD1 might be the D (5 bases). Germline V gene lookup returns CDR1 SGDLS and CDR2 YYNGEE. CDR3 length equals 15 residues. V lost 4 bases, J lost 7 bases, and 17 bases lay in between. The CDR3 DNA follows: TGTGCCAGCAGCCCCCATCCAGGGCGCGGTGAAAAACTGTTTTTT. Translation: CASSPHPGRGEKLFF.

V is TRBV13 and J is TRBJ2-7; TRBD2 matches at 12 bases. V shed 5 bases and J 7 bases; nucleotides not matched to a gene: 9. This CDR3 has 15 residues. Germline V gene lookup returns CDR1 PRHDT and CDR2 FYEKMQ (reference sequence). CDR3 nucleotide sequence: TGTGCCAGCAGCCAACCGGGACTAGCGGGCGGAGAGCAGTACTTC. Protein: CASSQPGLAGGEQYF.

The CDR3 DNA follows: TGCGCCAGCAGCCAAGGGACAGGGGGGTCACCCCTCCACTTT. Protein product: CASSQGTGGSPLHF. The genes are TRBV5-1 and TRBJ1-6; 11 nucleotides line up with TRBD1. The CDR3 consists of 14 residues. V was clipped by 4 bases and J by 10 bases; unmatched bases: 4. Germline CDR1 is SGHRS and CDR2 is YFSETQ.

This clone showed up just once. CDR3 sequence reads: CASSLSYRDIRGETQYF. The CDR3 DNA reads as TGTGCCAGCAGCTTAAGTTACAGGGACATTCGCGGCGAGACCCAGTACTTC. The genes are TRBV7-9 and TRBJ2-5, with D possibly matching TRBD1 (6 bases). This CDR3 is 17 amino acids long. CDR1 is SEHNR and CDR2 is FQNEAQ in the germline V gene (reference sequence). Trimming removed 2 bases from V and 5 bases from J, with 21 bases in between.

The chain is built from TRBV6-2 or TRBV6-3 and TRBJ2-1; a possible D gene is TRBD1 (6 bases). Trimming shortened V by 4 bases and J by 3 bases, and 13 bases separated the two germline ends. This CDR3 contains 15 residues. Germline V CDR1 and CDR2: MNHEY, SVGEGT. The CDR3 region has the DNA TGTGCCAGCAGTTCTAACCGGGACAACTACAATGAGCAGTTCTTC. Amino acid sequence: CASSSNRDNYNEQFF.

This chain connects TRBV9 to TRBJ1-4; D perhaps matches TRBD1 (6 bases). CDR1 and CDR2 (germline): SGDLS, YYNGEE. This CDR3 has 15 amino acids. Between the trimmed V and J ends, which lost 3 bases and 7 bases, there was a span of 16 bases. CDR3 DNA: TGTGCCAGCAGCGCAGAGACAGGATTTAGTGAAAAACTGTTTTTT. Translation: CASSAETGFSEKLFF.

Only one count was recorded for this clone. Different DNA sequences within this sample yield the same CDR3. This chain links TRBV5-4 with TRBJ2-5; 10 bases are shared with TRBD2. V gave up 5 bases and J gave up 4 bases; unmatched junction bases: 11. Per germline, CDR1 SGHNT and CDR2 YYREEE (reference sequence). The CDR3 spans 16 residues. CDR3 residues: CASSSVLAGEGETQYF. The CDR3 DNA is TGTGCCAGCAGTTCCGTCCTAGCGGGAGAAGGAGAGACCCAGTACTTC.

The chain has TRBV10-3 and TRBJ1-1; maybe TRBD1 (6 bases). Germline V gives CDR1 ENHRY, CDR2 SYGVKD. The CDR3 totals 16 residues. V dropped 0 bases and J dropped 1 base, with 12 bases sitting between them. The CDR3 DNA reads TGTGCCATCAGTGAGTCAAGGGGGGGGGCGAACACTGAAGCTTTCTTT. Protein: CAISESRGGANTEAFF.

This clone is a singleton in its sample. This chain joins TRBV6-6 and TRBJ2-2; 7 bases line up with TRBD1. CDR1 is MNHNY and CDR2 is SVGAGI in the germline V gene (reference sequence). CDR3 length equals 15 residues. V gave up 4 bases and J gave up 1 base; unmatched junction bases: 3. Here the CDR3 reads CASSSDRVNTGELFF. The CDR3 DNA reads TGTGCCAGCAGTTCTGACAGGGTGAACACCGGGGAGCTGTTTTTT.